The T cell receptor beta chain under discussion was sequenced for a study of technical replicates of blood from a few donors. The table came from immunoSEQ multiplex PCR; TCRdb's copy has only in-frame clones and leaves some out. The sample has tens of thousands of clones, roughly 96% seen once. The sequenced sample was T cells isolated from PBMCs. This clonotype originated in a human donor in good health.

CDR3 residues: CASRGTRGAGELFF. The CDR3 coding sequence is TGTGCCAGCAGAGGGACTAGAGGCGCCGGGGAGCTGTTTTTT. The rearrangement joins TRBV2 to TRBJ2-2; 8 nucleotides align to TRBD2. The CDR3 contains 14 residues. The V gene end was trimmed by 6 bases and the J gene end by 6 bases; junction bases not matched to a gene: 6. Germline CDR1 and CDR2: SNHLY and FYNNEI. Variable domain in full (rest from reference TRBV2 and TRBJ2-2): EPEVTQTPSHQVTQMGQEVILRCVPISNHLYFYWYRQILGQKVEFLVSFYNNEISEKSEIFDDQFSVERPDGSNFTLKIRSTKLEDSAMYFCASRGTRGAGELFFGEGSRLTVL.